Each of the 27 T cell receptor beta chains below was sequenced from the same sample in a study of shared clonotypes between healthy human individuals. Clones were sequenced by immunoSEQ multiplex PCR, and TCRdb holds only the in-frame ones, with some missing. The table lists about 2.3 million clones, approximately 93% of them singletons. The sample taken for sequencing was naive CD4+ T cells from PBMCs. Subset indicated: CD45RA+ positively selected. These receptors were taken from a man between 18 and 29 years old in good health. Some clones in this sample may be carry-over from other donors' samples.

The chain couples TRBV11-2 to TRBJ2-3, with D possibly TRBD2 on 5 matching bases. Germline V gene data show CDR1 as SGHAT and CDR2 as FQNNGV. The CDR3 runs 11 residues. V was pared by 7 bases and J by 5 bases, with 7 bases between. The CDR3 DNA reads TGTGCCAGCACCCGGGGAGATACGCAGTATTTT. Translating gives CASTRGDTQYF.

The CDR3 DNA follows: TGTGCCAGCAGTGAAAATGGCGAGCAGTACTTC. Translation gives CASSENGEQYF. V and J are TRBV2 and TRBJ2-7, with no clear D. Trimming stripped 2 bases from V and 6 bases from J, with 5 bases between. Looked up from germline, CDR1 is SNHLY and CDR2 is FYNNEI. The CDR3 loop spans 11 amino acids.

In regard to this clone: Other DNA sequences within the sample encode an identical CDR3. The chain's CDR3 is CASSLGGSNQPQHF. The CDR3 coding sequence is TGTGCCAGCAGTTTAGGGGGAAGCAATCAGCCCCAGCATTTT. V usage is TRBV27 and J usage is TRBJ1-5, with D possibly being TRBD1 (5 bases). The germline V and J ends were trimmed by 2 bases and 1 base, with 6 bases remaining between them. Germline values: CDR1 MNHEY, CDR2 SMNVEV (reference sequence). CDR3 length: 14 residues.

The CDR3 DNA follows: TGCGCCAGCAGCCAAGATTTAAGGGGGACCCTCCACTTT. This translates into CASSQDLRGTLHF. This chain joins TRBV4-3 and TRBJ1-6, with TRBD1 as a possible D gene (6 bases). This CDR3 is built from 13 residues. V was trimmed by 0 bases and J by 14 bases, leaving 11 bases between them. CDR1 and CDR2 from the germline V gene are LGHNA and YSLEER.

As for this clone: Other DNA sequences of this sample code for an identical CDR3. The chain links TRBV5-1 to TRBJ2-1, with D perhaps assigned TRBD1 or TRBD2 (5 bases each). V was cut by 0 bases and J by 4 bases, with 8 bases left in between. Germline CDR1 is SGHRS and CDR2 is YFSETQ. The CDR3 totals 14 residues. The CDR3 here is CASSLGGEYNEQFF. CDR3 sequence (DNA): TGCGCCAGCAGCTTGGGAGGGGAGTACAATGAGCAGTTCTTC.

Only one count was recorded for this clone. Other nucleotide sequences in the sample specify the same CDR3. The CDR3 region has the DNA TGTGCCAGCAGTTTACGAGAAGAGACCCAGTACTTC. This encodes CASSLREETQYF. The chain is built from TRBV28 and TRBJ2-5; D call uncertain. Germline CDR1 MDHEN, CDR2 SYDVKM. V lost 2 bases and J 3 bases, leaving 4 bases between the germline ends. The CDR3 is made up of 12 amino acids.

The chain is built from TRBV27 and TRBJ1-5; 7 bases are a match to TRBD1. The CDR3 totals 16 residues. Losses at the gene ends were 8 bases for V and 1 base for J; bases not matched to a gene: 11. The V gene's germline CDR1 is MNHEY and CDR2 SMNVEV (reference sequence). In DNA form, the CDR3 reads TGTGCCAGCTCCACTAGAGGGACAGTAAGCAATCAGCCCCAGCATTTT. Translation gives CASSTRGTVSNQPQHF.

The chain combines TRBV7-3 with TRBJ1-1, with D maybe TRBD1 (5 bases). CDR1 and CDR2 from the germline V gene are SGHTA and FQGTGA. The CDR3 is 18 residues long. The germline V and J ends were trimmed by 0 bases and 0 bases, with 17 bases remaining between them. This CDR3 is CASSLTVGDWYLNTEAFF. The CDR3 DNA reads TGTGCCAGCAGCTTAACAGTGGGGGATTGGTACTTGAACACTGAAGCTTTCTTT.

On this clone itself: Other DNA sequences in this sample translate to the same CDR3. The chain links TRBV9 to TRBJ1-1, with unresolved D. This CDR3 has 13 residues. V was cut by 0 bases and J by 1 base, with 4 bases left in between. Per germline, CDR1 SGDLS and CDR2 YYNGEE. For the CDR3, the DNA is TGTGCCAGCAGCGTAGCATCGAACACTGAAGCTTTCTTT. Translating gives CASSVASNTEAFF.

The CDR3 DNA is TGTGCCAGCAGCTCCAGGGGGCACAACTCTGGGGCCAACGTCCTGACTTTC. Translation: CASSSRGHNSGANVLTF. This rearrangement joins TRBV11-2 to TRBJ2-6, with 8 bases fitting TRBD1. Trimming took 4 bases from V and 0 from J; bases not matched to a gene: 5. CDR1 SGHAT and CDR2 FQNNGV come from the germline V gene. The CDR3 spans 17 residues.

The sample holds a few counts of this clone. The chain links TRBV20-1 to TRBJ1-2; no clear D gene. Germline V gene sequence: CDR1 DFQATT, CDR2 SNEGSKA (reference sequence). This CDR3 is 11 amino acids long. V shed 5 bases and J shed 4 bases, with 8 bases lying between them. CDR3 sequence reads: CSAREIYGYTF. The CDR3 DNA follows: TGCAGTGCTCGGGAGATCTATGGCTACACCTTC.

In DNA form, the CDR3 reads TGTGCCAGCAGTGCGGCCGGGGGCACTAATGAAAAACTGTTTTTT. Residues: CASSAAGGTNEKLFF. The V and J genes are TRBV7-6 and TRBJ1-4; D perhaps matches TRBD1 (6 bases). This CDR3 contains 15 residues. The ends were cut back, 6 bases at V and 2 bases at J, with 13 bases in the middle. Per the germline V gene, CDR1 is SGHVS and CDR2 is FNYEAQ.

The chain joins TRBV29-1 to TRBJ1-2, with D maybe TRBD1 (5 bases). CDR3 length equals 14 residues. V lost 6 bases and J 0 bases, leaving 14 bases between the germline ends. CDR1 and CDR2 from the germline V gene are SQVTM and ANQGSEA. The CDR3 region is CSVETGAANYGYTF. Written as DNA, the CDR3 is TGCAGCGTAGAGACCGGGGCCGCTAACTATGGCTACACCTTC. The full variable domain, with the rest looked up from reference TRBV29-1 and TRBJ1-2, is SAVISQKPSRDICQRGTSLTIQCQVDSQVTMMFWYRQQPGQSLTLIATANQGSEATYESGFVIDKFPISRPNLTFSTLTVSNMSPEDSSIYLCSVETGAANYGYTFGSGTRLTVV.

V is TRBV9 and J is TRBJ2-7, with 12 bases aligning to TRBD1. V was pared by 1 base and J by 6 bases, with 8 bases of the junction left unmatched. Germline CDR1 SGDLS, CDR2 YYNGEE. The CDR3 runs 16 residues. The CDR3 spells CASSVRGQGASGEQYF. The CDR3, as DNA: TGTGCCAGCAGCGTAAGGGGACAGGGGGCGTCTGGCGAGCAGTACTTC.

This sequence joins TRBV28 and TRBJ2-7; 7 bases agree with TRBD1. CDR3 length: 16 residues. Germline V CDR1 and CDR2: MDHEN, SYDVKM. The trim removed 1 base at V and 2 bases at J, leaving 8 bases unmatched. The CDR3 bases are TGTGCCAGCAGTTTATCCCGGACAGGCTGGGCCTACGAGCAGTACTTC. Residues: CASSLSRTGWAYEQYF.

The DNA of the CDR3 is TGTGCCAGCAGCTTAGGGACAGGGACCTACGAGCAGTACTTC. Translation gives CASSLGTGTYEQYF. The V and J genes are TRBV7-9 and TRBJ2-7, with 8 bases identical to TRBD1. Trimming took 1 base from V and 2 from J; bases not matched to a gene: 1. CDR1 is SEHNR and CDR2 is FQNEAQ in the germline V gene (reference sequence). This CDR3 comprises 14 residues.

This clone is a singleton in its sample. This rearrangement joins TRBV7-9 to TRBJ2-5; the D gene is possibly TRBD1 (6 bases). The CDR3 has 12 amino acids. With 8 bases removed from V and 4 bases from J, the gap between germline ends came to 11 bases. In germline, CDR1 is SEHNR, CDR2 FQNEAQ (reference sequence). CDR3 nucleotides: TGTGCCAGCGACAGGCAGGGAGAGACCCAGTACTTC. Translated: CASDRQGETQYF.

As for this clone: The sample contains more than one DNA sequence encoding this CDR3. The rearrangement joins TRBV7-3 to TRBJ2-1; TRBD1 matches at 8 bases. There are 14 residues in the CDR3. Germline V lookup: CDR1 SGHTA, CDR2 FQGTGA. Unmatched junction bases numbered 1, after V lost 5 bases and J lost 1 base. The CDR3 sequence: CASSRDRSYNEQFF. CDR3 nucleotides: TGTGCCAGCAGCCGGGACAGGTCCTACAATGAGCAGTTCTTC.

V usage is TRBV27 and J usage is TRBJ2-3, with 7 nucleotides matching TRBD2. The ends lost 9 bases at V and 4 bases at J; junction bases unmatched: 13. Germline values: CDR1 MNHEY, CDR2 SMNVEV (reference sequence). The CDR3 spans 15 residues. CDR3 in amino acids: CASSLPGGSPDTQYF. Written as DNA, the CDR3 is TGTGCCAGTTCTCTTCCGGGCGGGAGCCCAGATACGCAGTATTTT.

The rearrangement uses TRBV7-9 and TRBJ2-3, with D perhaps matching TRBD2 (6 bases). Between the trimmed V and J ends, which lost 5 bases and 0 bases, there was a span of 9 bases. This CDR3 spans 14 amino acids. Germline V gives CDR1 SEHNR, CDR2 FQNEAQ (reference sequence). CDR3 DNA: TGTGCCAGCAGCGGGAGGCCTAGCACAGATACGCAGTATTTT. The encoded protein is CASSGRPSTDTQYF.

The V gene is TRBV9, the J gene TRBJ2-7; D possibly matches TRBD1 or TRBD2 (5 bases each). This CDR3 has 16 amino acids. Trimming stripped 4 bases from V and 1 base from J, with 18 bases between. Germline V gene data show CDR1 as SGDLS and CDR2 as YYNGEE. CDR3 nucleotide sequence: TGTGCCAGCAGCCCTAGGGGAAGGGGCGGGTCCTACGAGCAGTACTTC. Translation: CASSPRGRGGSYEQYF.

This clone was seen more than once but under ten times. The chain has TRBV5-6 and TRBJ1-2, with 7 bases fitting TRBD1. This CDR3 region has 14 residues. Trimming cost V 1 base and J 8 bases; bases outside gene matches: 8. Per germline, CDR1 SGHDT and CDR2 YYEEEE. The CDR3 region is CASSLPQGLGGYTF. The CDR3, as DNA: TGTGCCAGCAGCTTGCCACAGGGGTTGGGAGGCTACACCTTC.

V is TRBV29-1 and J is TRBJ1-5; TRBD1 might be the D (5 bases). Germline V gives CDR1 SQVTM, CDR2 ANQGSEA. The CDR3 is 12 amino acids. Trimming took off 7 bases at V and 5 bases at J, with 12 bases between the two ends. CDR3 sequence (DNA): TGCAGCGCAGCGCAGGGCGATCAGCCCCAGCATTTT. This codes for CSAAQGDQPQHF.

The gene calls are TRBV30 and TRBJ2-7; D may correspond to TRBD1 or TRBD2 (5 bases each). This CDR3 has 11 residues. Trimming stripped 6 bases from V and 2 bases from J, with 8 bases between. Germline loops: CDR1 GTSNPN, CDR2 SVGIG (reference sequence). CDR3 sequence: CACGTTYEQYF. The CDR3 bases are TGTGCCTGCGGGACGACCTACGAGCAGTACTTC.

This rearrangement joins TRBV6-1 to TRBJ1-3, with D possibly being TRBD1 (6 bases). V lost 3 bases to trimming and J lost 8 bases, with 14 bases between them. CDR3 length equals 14 residues. Germline V gives CDR1 MNHNS, CDR2 SASEGT. The CDR3 nucleotides are TGTGCCAGCAGTGAGCCAGGGGAGGGGGACACCATATATTTT. Translating it yields CASSEPGEGDTIYF.

The rearrangement links TRBV5-4 to TRBJ2-2; 9 bases are shared with TRBD1. The CDR3 consists of 18 residues. The germline V gene has CDR1 SGHNT and CDR2 YYREEE (reference sequence). V dropped 0 bases and J dropped 3; count of bases not matched to a gene: 9. As DNA, the CDR3 is TGTGCCAGCAGCTTGGGGGGCGGACAGGGGCCATACACCGGGGAGCTGTTTTTT. Protein product: CASSLGGGQGPYTGELFF.

V and J are TRBV7-2 and TRBJ2-2; D gene uncertain. The CDR3 is 15 residues long. CDR1 and CDR2 (germline): SGHTA, FQGNSA. Trimming removed 2 bases from V and 1 base from J, with 8 bases in between. CDR3 nucleotides: TGTGCCAGCAGCTTACGGTGGGGGAACACCGGGGAGCTGTTTTTT. This gives the protein CASSLRWGNTGELFF.